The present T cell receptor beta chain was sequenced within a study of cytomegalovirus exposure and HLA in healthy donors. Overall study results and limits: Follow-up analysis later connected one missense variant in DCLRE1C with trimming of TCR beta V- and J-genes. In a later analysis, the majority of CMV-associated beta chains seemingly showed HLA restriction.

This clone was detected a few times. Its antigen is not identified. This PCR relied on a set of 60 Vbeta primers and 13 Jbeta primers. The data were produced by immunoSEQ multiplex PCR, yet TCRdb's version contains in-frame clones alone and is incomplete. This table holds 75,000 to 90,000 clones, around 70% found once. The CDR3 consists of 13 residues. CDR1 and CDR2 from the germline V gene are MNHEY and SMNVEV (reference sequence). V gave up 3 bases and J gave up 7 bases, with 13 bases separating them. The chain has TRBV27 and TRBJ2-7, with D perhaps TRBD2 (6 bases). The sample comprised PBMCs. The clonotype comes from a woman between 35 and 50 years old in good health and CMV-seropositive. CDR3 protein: CASSFGGAREQYF. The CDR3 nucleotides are TGTGCCAGCAGTTTCGGAGGGGCGAGAGAGCAGTACTTC.